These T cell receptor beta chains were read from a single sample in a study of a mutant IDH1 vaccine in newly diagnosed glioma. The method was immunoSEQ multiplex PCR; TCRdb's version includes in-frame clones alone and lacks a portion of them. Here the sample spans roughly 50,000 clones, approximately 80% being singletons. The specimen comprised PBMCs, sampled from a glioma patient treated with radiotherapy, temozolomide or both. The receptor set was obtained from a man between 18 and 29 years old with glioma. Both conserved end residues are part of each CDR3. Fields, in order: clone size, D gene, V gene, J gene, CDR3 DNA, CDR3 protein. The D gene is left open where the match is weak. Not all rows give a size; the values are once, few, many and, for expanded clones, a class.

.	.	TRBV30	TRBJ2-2	TGTGCCTGGAGTGTAGGCGCAGGCACCGGGGAGCTGTTTTTT	CAWSVGAGTGELFF
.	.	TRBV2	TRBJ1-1	TGTGCCAGCAGTCTCTCTTACATGAACACTGAAGCTTTCTTT	CASSLSYMNTEAFF
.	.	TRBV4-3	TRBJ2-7	TGCGCCAGCAGCCAAGATCTCCGGGTTTCGGAGCAGTACTTC	CASSQDLRVSEQYF
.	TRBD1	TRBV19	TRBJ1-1	TGTGCCAGTAGTATAGGCGGGACAGGGTATCCCCCTGAAGCTTTCTTT	CASSIGGTGYPPEAFF
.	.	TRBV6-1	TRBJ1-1	TGTGCCAGCAGTGAAGAACGCAGGGTTCGCACTGAAGCTTTCTTT	CASSEERRVRTEAFF
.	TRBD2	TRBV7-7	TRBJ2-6	TGTGCTAGCAGCCCGGGAGGGGCTGGGGCCAACGTCCTGACTTTC	CASSPGGAGANVLTF
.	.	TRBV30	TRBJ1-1	TGTGCCTGGAGTTTGTTGCCGGAAAGGGGGGACACTGAAGCTTTCTTT	CAWSLLPERGDTEAFF
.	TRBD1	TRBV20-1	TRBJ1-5	TGCAGTGCTAGAGGCGACAGGGGCCAGCATTTT	CSARGDRGQHF
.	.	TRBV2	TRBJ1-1	TGTGCCAGCAGTGATCCCCCCGGTCTGGGGACTGAAGCTTTCTTT	CASSDPPGLGTEAFF
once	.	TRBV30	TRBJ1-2	TGTGCCTGGAGTGTGGGGATCCTCTATGGCTACACCTTC	CAWSVGILYGYTF
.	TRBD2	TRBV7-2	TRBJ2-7	TGTGCCAGCAGCTTATGGTATGGGACTAGCGGGAGCCTGATTGGCGAGCAGTACTTC	CASSLWYGTSGSLIGEQYF
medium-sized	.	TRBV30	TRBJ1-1	TGTGCCTGGACCCCTCAGCCTAAGAACACTGAAGCTTTCTTT	CAWTPQPKNTEAFF
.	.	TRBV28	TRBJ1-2	TGTGCCAGCAGTTTATACCGCTATGGCTACACCTTC	CASSLYRYGYTF
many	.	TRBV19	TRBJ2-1	TGTGCCAGTAGTATAGTTTCCAATTTCGGGAATGAGCAGTTCTTC	CASSIVSNFGNEQFF
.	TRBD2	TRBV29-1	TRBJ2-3	TGCAGCGGATCTGCGGGGGGGTGGACGCAGTATTTT	CSGSAGGWTQYF
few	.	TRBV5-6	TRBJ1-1	TGTGCCAGCAGCTCGTACAGCTACACTGAAGCTTTCTTT	CASSSYSYTEAFF
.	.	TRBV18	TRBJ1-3	TGTGCCAGCTCACCAGGTTCTGGAAACACCATATATTTT	CASSPGSGNTIYF
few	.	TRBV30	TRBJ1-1	TGTGCCTGTGCCCGCGTGGGGGGGAACACTGAAGCTTTCTTT	CACARVGGNTEAFF
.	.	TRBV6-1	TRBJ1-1	TGTGCCACAGAACAGGTGTATAAGAACACTGAAGCTTTCTTT	CATEQVYKNTEAFF
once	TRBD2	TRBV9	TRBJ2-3	TGTGCCAGCAGCGCCACGGTACTAGCGGGGGGGAGGGCAGATACGCAGTATTTT	CASSATVLAGGRADTQYF
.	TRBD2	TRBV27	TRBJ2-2	TGTGCCAGCAGTCTAGGGACTAGCGGACTCACCGGGGAGCTGTTTTTT	CASSLGTSGLTGELFF
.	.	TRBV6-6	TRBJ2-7	TGTGCCAGCAGGGAGGGGGTGTACGAGCAGTACTTC	CASREGVYEQYF
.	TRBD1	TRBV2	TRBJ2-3	TGTGCCAGCAGTGAGCCAGGGGGCGAGGGAGATACGCAGTATTTT	CASSEPGGEGDTQYF
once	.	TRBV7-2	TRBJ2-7	TGTGCCAGCAGCTTACGATCCGTGGCTAGCGTGTACGAGCAGTACTTC	CASSLRSVASVYEQYF
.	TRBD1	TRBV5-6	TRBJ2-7	TGTGCCAGCAGCCCCGGACAGGGGTGGTACGAGCAGTACTTC	CASSPGQGWYEQYF
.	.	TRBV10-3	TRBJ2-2	TGTGCCACGGGGACACCGCCCGGGGAGCTGTTTTTT	CATGTPPGELFF
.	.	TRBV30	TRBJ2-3	TGTGCCTGGAGGGTACTAGCCGGCAGCACGGATACGCAGTATTTT	CAWRVLAGSTDTQYF
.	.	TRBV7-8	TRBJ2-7	TGTGCCAGCAGCCCAGCCTACGAGCAGTACTTC	CASSPAYEQYF
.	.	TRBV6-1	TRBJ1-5	TGTGCCAGCAGTGATTACGGGAAGGTCCAGCATTTT	CASSDYGKVQHF
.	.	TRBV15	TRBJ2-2	TGTGCCACCAGCACCGAACTGACGAGGCGTCTGGGCGGGGAGCTGTTTTTT	CATSTELTRRLGGELFF
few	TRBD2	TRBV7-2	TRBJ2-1	TGTGCCAGCAGCTTAGAGGGGACTAGCGGGAGATTCTACAATGAGCAGTTCTTC	CASSLEGTSGRFYNEQFF
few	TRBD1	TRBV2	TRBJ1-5	TGTGCCAGCAGACCCGACAGGGGGTATCAGCCCCAGCATTTT	CASRPDRGYQPQHF
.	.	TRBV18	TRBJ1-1	TGTGCCAGCTCCCCACCTACAGGGACGGACACTGAAGCTTTCTTT	CASSPPTGTDTEAFF
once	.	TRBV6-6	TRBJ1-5	TGTGCCAGCAGTCAGCCTCCCAATCAGCCCCAGCATTTT	CASSQPPNQPQHF
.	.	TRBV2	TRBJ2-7	TGTGCCAGCAGGGATCCGGGCGGCAGCAACTCCTACGAGCAGTACTTC	CASRDPGGSNSYEQYF
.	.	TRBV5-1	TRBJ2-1	TGCGCCAGCAGGTACCGGACTGACAATGAGCAGTTCTTC	CASRYRTDNEQFF
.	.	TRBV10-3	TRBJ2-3	TGTGCCATCAGCAGCGCGGGACACACCACAGATACGCAGTATTTT	CAISSAGHTTDTQYF
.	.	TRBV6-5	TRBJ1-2	TGTGCCAGCAGTTATGGGGGACGCTATGGCTACACCTTC	CASSYGGRYGYTF
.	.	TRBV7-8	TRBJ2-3	TGTGCCAGCAGCCTCTTAGTGTCAGATACGCAGTATTTT	CASSLLVSDTQYF
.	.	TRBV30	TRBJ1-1	TGTGCCTGGAGTGGCTACAACAGGGCCACTGAAGCTTTCTTT	CAWSGYNRATEAFF
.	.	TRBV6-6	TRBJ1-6	TGTGCCAGCATTTGGGGGTTGAGCTCCTATAATTCACCCCTCCACTTT	CASIWGLSSYNSPLHF
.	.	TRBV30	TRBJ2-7	TGTGCCTGCGAACGAAACGACAGCCCCTACGAGCAGTACTTC	CACERNDSPYEQYF
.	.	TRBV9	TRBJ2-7	TGTGCCAGCAGCGTAGATGTGGGAGGTTCCTACGAGCAGTACTTC	CASSVDVGGSYEQYF
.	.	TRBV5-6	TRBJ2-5	TGTGCCAGCAGCTTCGAAGGGACAGAGACCCAGTACTTC	CASSFEGTETQYF
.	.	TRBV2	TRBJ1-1	TGTGCCAGCAGTCCAATAGGAAGGGGGAGGAGTAACACTGAAGCTTTCTTT	CASSPIGRGRSNTEAFF
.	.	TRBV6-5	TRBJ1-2	TGTGCCAGCAGTTACTCGGGGTGGGACCGGGGCTACACCTTC	CASSYSGWDRGYTF